Listed below are T cell receptor beta chains from one sample, sequenced in a study of blood T cell repertoires in COVID-19. Clones were read by immunoSEQ multiplex PCR, and TCRdb kept only the in-frame ones, dropping some. There are approximately 250,000 clones in the sample; roughly 88% occur only once, and 1.2% lies in the top ten. Sequencing used PBMCs or T cells enriched from blood (not recorded which). The receptors here all came from a woman between 35 and 50 years old with acute COVID-19. Each CDR3 is given with its conserved first and last residue. D genes are given only for firm matches. The size field is filled for only some rows; it gives once, few, many or a size class.

D | J | size | V | DNA | CDR3
TRBD1 | TRBJ1-4 | . | TRBV6-5 | TGTGCCAGCAGTTACACTGGACAGGGCGCCGAAAAACTGTTTTTT | CASSYTGQGAEKLFF
TRBD1 | TRBJ1-5 | . | TRBV28 | TGTGCCAGCAGTTTTGGACAGGGTGAGAAGCCCCAGCATTTT | CASSFGQGEKPQHF
. | TRBJ1-3 | . | TRBV19 | TGTGCCAGTAGTATACGGCAGGCCTCTGGAAACACCATATATTTT | CASSIRQASGNTIYF
TRBD1 | TRBJ1-6 | few | TRBV2 | TGTGCCAGCAAGGGGACAGGGAATTCACCCCTCCACTTT | CASKGTGNSPLHF
TRBD2 | TRBJ2-1 | . | TRBV7-9 | TGTGCCAGCAGCTTATCTACTAGCGGGTACAATGAGCAGTTCTTC | CASSLSTSGYNEQFF
TRBD2 | TRBJ2-1 | . | TRBV6-2/TRBV6-3 | TGTGCCAGCAGTCTCAATTCCCGGGAGGTCCGGCTTGAGCAGTTCTTC | CASSLNSREVRLEQFF
. | TRBJ1-1 | . | TRBV3-1/TRBV3-2 | TGTGCCAGCAGCCGTTCGGAGCTAAACACTGAAGCTTTCTTT | CASSRSELNTEAFF
TRBD1 | TRBJ1-1 | . | TRBV10-3 | TGTGCCATCAAGGACAGGACCATGAACACTGAAGCTTTCTTT | CAIKDRTMNTEAFF
TRBD2 | TRBJ2-3 | . | TRBV27 | TGTGCCAGCAGTTTCATGCGCGCGGGAGGGCTTGGAGATACGCAGTATTTT | CASSFMRAGGLGDTQYF
. | TRBJ1-1 | . | TRBV28 | TGTGCCAGCAGTTCAGGGGCACTGAACACTGAAGCTTTCTTT | CASSSGALNTEAFF
. | TRBJ2-3 | . | TRBV10-1 | TGCGCCAGCAGTGACCGAACTAGCACAGATACGCAGTATTTT | CASSDRTSTDTQYF
. | TRBJ1-4 | . | TRBV9 | TGTGCCAGCAGCGCGCACCCTGGGGCTAATGGGTATGAAAAACTGTTTTTT | CASSAHPGANGYEKLFF
TRBD1 | TRBJ1-2 | . | TRBV19 | TGTGCCAGTAGTATAGAGGGGACAGAACGTTCTGGCTACACCTTC | CASSIEGTERSGYTF
TRBD2 | TRBJ2-2 | . | TRBV6-5 | TGTGCCAGCGCTAGCGGGAGACCCGGGGAGCTGTTTTTT | CASASGRPGELFF
TRBD1 | TRBJ2-7 | . | TRBV7-9 | TGTGCCAGCAGCGGGCGGACAGGGGCCTACGAGCAGTACTTC | CASSGRTGAYEQYF
. | TRBJ2-5 | . | TRBV27 | TGTGCCAGCAGTTCCCAGGCGTATTCGGAGACCCAGTACTTC | CASSSQAYSETQYF
TRBD2 | TRBJ2-3 | . | TRBV11-2 | TGTGCCAGCAGCTTAGATCTTGGAGGCGTTAGCGGGAGTTTAACAGATACGCAGTATTTT | CASSLDLGGVSGSLTDTQYF
. | TRBJ2-5 | . | TRBV28 | TGTGCCAGCAGTGCGCCTGGGGCAACTCAAGAGACCCAGTACTTC | CASSAPGATQETQYF
. | TRBJ1-2 | once | TRBV30 | TGTGCCTGGAGGGGACTTTCTAACTATGGCTACACCTTC | CAWRGLSNYGYTF
TRBD2 | TRBJ2-4 | . | TRBV18 | TGTGCCAGCTCACTGGGACTAGCGGGATCCAAAAACATTCAGTACTTC | CASSLGLAGSKNIQYF
. | TRBJ2-7 | few | TRBV28 | TGTGCCAGCAGACGCGGAGGGTACGAGCAGTACTTC | CASRRGGYEQYF
. | TRBJ2-5 | . | TRBV15 | TGTGCCACCAGTCGGTTGGTGGAGACCCAGTACTTC | CATSRLVETQYF
. | TRBJ1-5 | once | TRBV15 | TGTGCCACCAGCAGTTTAGGGCAGGGCGGAAATCAGCCCCAGCATTTT | CATSSLGQGGNQPQHF
. | TRBJ1-1 | . | TRBV28 | TGTGCCAGCAGTTTAGACGGGGGTACTGAAGCTTTCTTT | CASSLDGGTEAFF
. | TRBJ1-5 | . | TRBV7-8 | TGTGCCAGCAGCCAGAGGGATCAGGGGACTATGGGCCAGCCCCAGCATTTT | CASSQRDQGTMGQPQHF
. | TRBJ1-5 | . | TRBV14 | TGTGCCAGCAGCCAAACAGGGTACAGTCAGCCCCAGCATTTT | CASSQTGYSQPQHF
. | TRBJ2-7 | once | TRBV18 | TGTGCCAGCTCCTCATACCTATACGAGCAGTACTTC | CASSSYLYEQYF
. | TRBJ1-5 | . | TRBV7-9 | TGTGCCAGCAGCAACGGTAATCAGCCCCAGCATTTT | CASSNGNQPQHF